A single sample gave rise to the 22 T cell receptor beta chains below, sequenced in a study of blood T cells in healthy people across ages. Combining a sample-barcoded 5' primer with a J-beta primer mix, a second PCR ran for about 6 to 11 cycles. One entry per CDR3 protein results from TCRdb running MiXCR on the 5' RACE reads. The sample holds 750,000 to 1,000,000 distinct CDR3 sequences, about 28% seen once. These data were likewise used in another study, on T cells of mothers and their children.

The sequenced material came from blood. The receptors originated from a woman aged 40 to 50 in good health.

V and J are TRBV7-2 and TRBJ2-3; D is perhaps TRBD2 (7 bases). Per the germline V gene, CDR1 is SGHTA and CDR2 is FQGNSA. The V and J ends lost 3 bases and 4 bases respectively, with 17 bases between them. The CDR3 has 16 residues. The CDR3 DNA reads TGTGCCAGCAGCTTCCGACTAGGGGGGGGCTCAGATACGCAGTATTTT. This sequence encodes CASSFRLGGGSDTQYF.

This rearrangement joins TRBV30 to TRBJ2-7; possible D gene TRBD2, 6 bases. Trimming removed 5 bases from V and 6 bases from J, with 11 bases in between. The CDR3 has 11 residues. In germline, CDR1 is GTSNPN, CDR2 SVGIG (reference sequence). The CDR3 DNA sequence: TGTGCCTGGGGCCGGGGGAGCGAGCAGTACTTC. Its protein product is CAWGRGSEQYF.

The CDR3, as DNA: TGTGCCAGCAGCTTGGCCGCGAGGTTAAGAGGCTACACCTTC. Translation: CASSLAARLRGYTF. The chain links TRBV11-3 to TRBJ1-2; D remains unclear. Trimming took 3 bases from V and 8 from J, leaving 16 bases between them. The V gene's germline CDR1 is SGHNT and CDR2 YENEEA. The CDR3 covers 14 residues.

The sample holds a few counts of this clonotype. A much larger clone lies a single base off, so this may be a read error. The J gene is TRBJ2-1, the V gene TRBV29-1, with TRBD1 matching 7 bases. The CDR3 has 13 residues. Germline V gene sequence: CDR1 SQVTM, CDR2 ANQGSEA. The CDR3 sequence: CSAARGQSNERFF. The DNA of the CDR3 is TGCAGCGCCGCCAGGGGACAGAGTAATGAGCGGTTCTTC.

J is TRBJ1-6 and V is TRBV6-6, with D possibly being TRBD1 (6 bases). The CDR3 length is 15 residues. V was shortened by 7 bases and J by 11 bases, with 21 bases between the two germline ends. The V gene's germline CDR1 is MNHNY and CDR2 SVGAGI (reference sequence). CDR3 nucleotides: TGTGCCAGCACAGCCGGACAGACCATAGTAACACCCCTCCACTTT. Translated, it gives CASTAGQTIVTPLHF.

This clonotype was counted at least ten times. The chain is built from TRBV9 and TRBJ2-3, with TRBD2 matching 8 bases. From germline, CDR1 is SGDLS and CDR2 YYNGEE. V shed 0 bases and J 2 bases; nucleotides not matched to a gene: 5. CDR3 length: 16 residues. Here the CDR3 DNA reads TGTGCCAGCAGCGTAGGGACTAGCAGATCCACAGATACGCAGTATTTT. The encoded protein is CASSVGTSRSTDTQYF.

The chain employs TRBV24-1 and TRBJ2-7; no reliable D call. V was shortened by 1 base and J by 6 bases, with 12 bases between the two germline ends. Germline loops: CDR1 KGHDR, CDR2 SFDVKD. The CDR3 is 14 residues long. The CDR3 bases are TGTGCCACCAGTGATTTCCCCCTTAGCCGCGAGCAGTACTTC. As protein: CATSDFPLSREQYF.

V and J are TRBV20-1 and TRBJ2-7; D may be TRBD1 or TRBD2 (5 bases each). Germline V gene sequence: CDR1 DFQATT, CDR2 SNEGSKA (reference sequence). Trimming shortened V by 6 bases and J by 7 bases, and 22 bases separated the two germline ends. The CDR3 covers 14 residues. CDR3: CSAKGWGVGNEQYF. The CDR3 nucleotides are TGCAGTGCCAAGGGGTGGGGTGTCGGGAATGAGCAGTACTTC.

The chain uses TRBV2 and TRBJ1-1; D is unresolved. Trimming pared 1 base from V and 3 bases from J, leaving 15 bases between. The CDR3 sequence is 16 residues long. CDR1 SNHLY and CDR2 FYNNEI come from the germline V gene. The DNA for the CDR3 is TGTGCCAGCAGTGAAGAGAAGAAGGGATTGCACACTGAAGCTTTCTTT. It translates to CASSEEKKGLHTEAFF.

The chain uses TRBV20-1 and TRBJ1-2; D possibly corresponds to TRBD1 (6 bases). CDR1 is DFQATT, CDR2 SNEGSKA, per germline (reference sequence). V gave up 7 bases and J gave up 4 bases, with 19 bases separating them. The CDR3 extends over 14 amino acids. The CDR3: CSVPSGGGGYGYTF. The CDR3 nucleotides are TGCAGTGTCCCCTCCGGAGGGGGGGGCTATGGCTACACCTTC.

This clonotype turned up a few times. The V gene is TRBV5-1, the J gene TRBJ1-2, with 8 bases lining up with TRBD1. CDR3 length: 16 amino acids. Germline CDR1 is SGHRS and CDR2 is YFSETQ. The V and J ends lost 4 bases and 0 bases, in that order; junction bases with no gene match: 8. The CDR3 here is CASSRTGTNSNYGYTF. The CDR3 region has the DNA TGCGCCAGCAGCCGGACAGGGACTAACTCTAACTATGGCTACACCTTC.

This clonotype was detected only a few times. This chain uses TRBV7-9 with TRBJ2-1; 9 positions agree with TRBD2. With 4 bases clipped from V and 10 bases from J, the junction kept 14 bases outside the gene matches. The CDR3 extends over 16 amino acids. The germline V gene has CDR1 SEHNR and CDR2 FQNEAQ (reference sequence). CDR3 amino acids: CASSSQRAGGPEEQFF. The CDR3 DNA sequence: TGTGCCAGCAGCTCCCAAAGGGCGGGGGGGCCAGAGGAGCAGTTCTTC.

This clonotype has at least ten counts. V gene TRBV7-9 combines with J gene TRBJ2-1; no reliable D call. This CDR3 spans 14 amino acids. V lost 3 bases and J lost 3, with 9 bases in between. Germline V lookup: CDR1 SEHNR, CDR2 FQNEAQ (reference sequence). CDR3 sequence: CASSLVSGYNEQFF. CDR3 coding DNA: TGTGCCAGCAGCTTGGTGTCGGGCTACAATGAGCAGTTCTTC.

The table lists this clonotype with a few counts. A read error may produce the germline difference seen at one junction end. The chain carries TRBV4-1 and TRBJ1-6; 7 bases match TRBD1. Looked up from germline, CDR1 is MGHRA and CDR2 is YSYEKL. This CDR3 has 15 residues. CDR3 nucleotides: TGCGTCAGCAGCCAGCTGACAGGGTATAATTCACCCCTCCACTTT. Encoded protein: CVSSQLTGYNSPLHF.

In nucleotides, the CDR3 is TGTGCCTGGAGTGCCGGGACAGAGCCCTACGAGCAGTACTTC. Its translation is CAWSAGTEPYEQYF. The rearrangement links TRBV30 to TRBJ2-7; TRBD1 agrees at 7 bases. The CDR3 length is 14 residues. V shed 1 base and J 2 bases; nucleotides not matched to a gene: 5. Germline CDR1 reads GTSNPN; CDR2 reads SVGIG (reference sequence). The full variable domain, in which reference TRBV30 and TRBJ2-7 provide the parts outside the CDR3, is SQTIHQWPATLVQPVGSPLSLECTVEGTSNPNLYWYRQAAGRGLQLLFYSVGIGQISSEVPQNLSASRPQDRQFILSSKKLLLSDSGFYLCAWSAGTEPYEQYFGPGTRLTVT.

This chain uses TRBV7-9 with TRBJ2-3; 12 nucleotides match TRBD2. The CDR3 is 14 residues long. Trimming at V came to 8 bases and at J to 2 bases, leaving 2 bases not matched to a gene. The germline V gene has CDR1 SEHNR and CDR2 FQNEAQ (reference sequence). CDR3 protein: CASGLAGLTDTQYF. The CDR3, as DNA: TGTGCCAGCGGACTAGCGGGGCTCACAGATACGCAGTATTTT.

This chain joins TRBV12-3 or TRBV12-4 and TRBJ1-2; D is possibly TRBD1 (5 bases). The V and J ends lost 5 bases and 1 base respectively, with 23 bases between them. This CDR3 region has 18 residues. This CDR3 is CASSPVPGRRNLNYGYTF. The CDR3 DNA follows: TGTGCCAGCAGTCCAGTCCCGGGACGGAGAAATCTTAACTATGGCTACACCTTC.

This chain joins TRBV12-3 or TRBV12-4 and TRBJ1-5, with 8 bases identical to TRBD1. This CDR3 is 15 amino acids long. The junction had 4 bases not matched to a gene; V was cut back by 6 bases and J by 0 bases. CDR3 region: CASSQDRVSNQPQHF. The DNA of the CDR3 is TGTGCCAGCAGCCAGGACAGGGTTAGCAATCAGCCCCAGCATTTT.

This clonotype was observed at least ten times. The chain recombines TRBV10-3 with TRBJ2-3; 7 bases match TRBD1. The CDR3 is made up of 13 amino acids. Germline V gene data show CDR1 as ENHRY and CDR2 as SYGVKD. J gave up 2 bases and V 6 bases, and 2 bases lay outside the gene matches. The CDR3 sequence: CAISGQDTDTQYF. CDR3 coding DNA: TGTGCCATCAGCGGACAGGACACAGATACGCAGTATTTT.

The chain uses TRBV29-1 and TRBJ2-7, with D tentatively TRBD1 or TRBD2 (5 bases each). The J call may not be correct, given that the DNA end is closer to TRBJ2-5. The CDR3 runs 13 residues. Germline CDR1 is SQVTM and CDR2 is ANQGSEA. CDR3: CSVEVGDQETQYF. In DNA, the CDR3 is TGCAGCGTTGAAGTGGGGGATCAAGAGACCCAGTACTTC.

This CDR3 is CASSPLGRAGRPETQYF. In nucleotides, the CDR3 is TGTGCCAGCAGTCCCCTAGGACGAGCGGGGCGGCCGGAGACCCAGTACTTC. The chain combines TRBV7-2 with TRBJ2-5; 7 bases fit TRBD2. With V trimmed by 6 bases and J by 5 bases, 18 bases remained unmatched. This CDR3 spans 17 amino acids. CDR1 and CDR2 (germline): SGHTA, FQGNSA.

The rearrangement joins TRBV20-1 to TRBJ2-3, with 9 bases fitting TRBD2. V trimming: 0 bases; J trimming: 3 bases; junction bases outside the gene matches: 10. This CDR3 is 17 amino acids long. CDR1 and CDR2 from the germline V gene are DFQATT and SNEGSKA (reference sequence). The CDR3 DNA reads TGCAGTGCTAGAGATAGGGTAGGGGCGGGGGGGACAGATACGCAGTATTTT. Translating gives CSARDRVGAGGTDTQYF.